The entry below describes one T cell receptor (beta chain). Terminally differentiated effector memory CD45RA+ cells were excluded from the naive CD8 cells, which were CD45RO-negative and positively selected for CCR7. The table came from immunoSEQ multiplex PCR; TCRdb's copy has only in-frame clones and leaves some out. The sample gives hundreds of thousands of clones, about 91% of which show up once; about 24% is in the top ten. This CDR3 spans 16 amino acids. Between the trimmed V and J ends, which lost 0 bases and 4 bases, there was a span of 15 bases. The germline CDR1 and CDR2 sequences are MGHRA and YSYEKL. This sample stems from a study of shared clonotypes between healthy human individuals. As for the study in general: Plates per donor: three CD4 naive, three CD4 memory, two CD8 naive, one CD8 memory.

The chain carries TRBV4-1 and TRBJ1-2; no reliable D call. The TCR originated in a young man in good health. The sequencing input was naive CD8+ T cells sorted from blood. The CDR3 DNA sequence: TGCGCCAGCAGCCAAGAGTTAGGGTCCTACAGCTATGGCTACACCTTC. Translated: CASSQELGSYSYGYTF.